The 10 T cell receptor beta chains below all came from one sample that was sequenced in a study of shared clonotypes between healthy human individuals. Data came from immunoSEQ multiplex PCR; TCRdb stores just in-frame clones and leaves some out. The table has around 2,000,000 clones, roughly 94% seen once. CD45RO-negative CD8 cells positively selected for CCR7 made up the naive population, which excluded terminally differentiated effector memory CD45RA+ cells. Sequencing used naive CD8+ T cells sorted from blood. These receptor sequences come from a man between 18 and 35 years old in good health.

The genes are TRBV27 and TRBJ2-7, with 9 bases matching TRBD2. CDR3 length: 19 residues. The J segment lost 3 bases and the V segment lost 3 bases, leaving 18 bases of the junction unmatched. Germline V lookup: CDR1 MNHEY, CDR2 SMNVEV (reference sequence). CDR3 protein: CASSFPPPSGGFSIYEQYF. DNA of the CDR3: TGTGCCAGCAGTTTTCCCCCCCCGAGCGGGGGGTTTTCGATCTACGAGCAGTACTTC.

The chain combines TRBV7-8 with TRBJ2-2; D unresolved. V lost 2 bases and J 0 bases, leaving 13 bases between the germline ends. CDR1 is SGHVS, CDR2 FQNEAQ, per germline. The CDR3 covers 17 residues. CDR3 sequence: CASSLILTTSNTGELFF. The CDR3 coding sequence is TGTGCCAGCAGCTTAATACTTACCACCTCGAACACCGGGGAGCTGTTTTTT.

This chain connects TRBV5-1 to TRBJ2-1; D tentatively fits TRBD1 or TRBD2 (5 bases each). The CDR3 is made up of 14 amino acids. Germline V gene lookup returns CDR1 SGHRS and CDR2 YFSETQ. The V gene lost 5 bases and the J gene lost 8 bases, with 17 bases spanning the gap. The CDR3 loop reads CASRGKGPGDEQFF. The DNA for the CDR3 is TGCGCCAGCAGGGGGAAGGGACCGGGCGATGAGCAGTTCTTC.

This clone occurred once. The CDR3, as DNA: TGTGCCAGCAGCCCTCTAGCGGGAGGAGGCACAGATACGCAGTATTTT. As protein: CASSPLAGGGTDTQYF. V is TRBV7-8 and J is TRBJ2-3, with 11 positions matching TRBD2. CDR1 is SGHVS, CDR2 FQNEAQ, per germline. The length of the CDR3 is 16 residues. The junction had 5 bases not matched to a gene; V was cut back by 5 bases and J by 1 base.

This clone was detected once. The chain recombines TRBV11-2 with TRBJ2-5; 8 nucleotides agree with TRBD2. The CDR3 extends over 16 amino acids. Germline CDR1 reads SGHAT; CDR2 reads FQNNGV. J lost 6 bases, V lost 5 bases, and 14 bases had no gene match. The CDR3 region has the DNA TGTGCCAGCAGCCCAATAGCGGGGAGAACCCTTCAGACCCAGTACTTC. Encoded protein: CASSPIAGRTLQTQYF.

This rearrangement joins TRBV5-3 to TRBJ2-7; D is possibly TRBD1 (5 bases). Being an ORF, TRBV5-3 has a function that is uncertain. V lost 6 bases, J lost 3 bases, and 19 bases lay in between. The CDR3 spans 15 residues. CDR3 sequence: CARNTFLGQSYEQYF. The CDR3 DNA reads TGTGCCAGAAACACGTTCCTCGGACAAAGCTACGAGCAGTACTTC.

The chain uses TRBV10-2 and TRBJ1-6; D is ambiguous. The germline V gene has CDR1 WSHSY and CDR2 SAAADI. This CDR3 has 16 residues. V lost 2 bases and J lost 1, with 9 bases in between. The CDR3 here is CASSEAGPSYNSPLHF. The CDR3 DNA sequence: TGCGCCAGCAGTGAGGCCGGGCCGTCCTATAATTCACCCCTCCACTTT.

In DNA form, the CDR3 reads TGTGCCATCAGTGAGGCCCCGGGACCCACCTACGAGCAGTACTTC. It yields the protein CAISEAPGPTYEQYF. The gene calls are TRBV10-3 and TRBJ2-7, with D perhaps being TRBD1 or TRBD2 (5 bases each). CDR1 is ENHRY, CDR2 SYGVKD, per germline. CDR3 length equals 15 residues. V dropped 2 bases and J dropped 2 bases, with 13 bases sitting between them.

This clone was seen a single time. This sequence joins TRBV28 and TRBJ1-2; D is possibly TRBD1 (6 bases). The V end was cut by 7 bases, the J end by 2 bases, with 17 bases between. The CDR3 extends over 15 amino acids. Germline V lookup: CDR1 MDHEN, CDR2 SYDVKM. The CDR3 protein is CASTSAGATNYGYTF. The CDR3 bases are TGTGCCAGCACCTCCGCGGGGGCGACGAACTATGGCTACACCTTC.

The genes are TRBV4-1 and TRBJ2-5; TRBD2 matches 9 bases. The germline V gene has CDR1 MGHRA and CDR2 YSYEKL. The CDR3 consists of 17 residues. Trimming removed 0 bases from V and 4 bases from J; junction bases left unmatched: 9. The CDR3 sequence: CASSQDSGGRASETQYF. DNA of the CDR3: TGCGCCAGCAGCCAAGATAGCGGCGGGAGGGCCTCAGAGACCCAGTACTTC.